This T cell receptor (beta chain) was captured in a study of T cells in Graves' hyperthyroidism and ophthalmopathy. General study findings and limits: Peripheral blood also featured most of the thyroid clonotypes expanded above 0.001.

The germline V and J ends were trimmed by 4 bases and 7 bases, with 4 bases remaining between them. The CDR3 has 9 residues. From germline, CDR1 is SQVTM and CDR2 ANQGSEA. RNA transcripts were the template for amplifying TCR beta CDR3 regions. An initial round of RT-PCR targeting the TCR CDR3 relied on the HTBI primer set. TCRdb reprocessed the multiplex PCR reads with MiXCR, giving one entry per CDR3 protein. Of hundreds of thousands of distinct CDR3 sequences in the sample, approximately 15% were seen once. A few counts support this clonotype. Its target is unknown. The TCR comes from a woman aged 18-29 years with Graves' hyperthyroidism. The chain has TRBV29-1 and TRBJ1-2; D ambiguous. Input material: blood. The chain's CDR3 is CSVVSGYTF. CDR3 coding DNA: TGCAGCGTTGTAAGTGGCTACACCTTC.